Below are 29 T cell receptor beta chains sequenced from a single sample in a study of blood T cells in healthy people across ages. The use of a sample-barcoded 5' primer and a J-beta primer mix characterized a second PCR of roughly 7 to 11 cycles. TCRdb re-derived calls from the 5' RACE reads in MiXCR, one entry per CDR3 protein. The table includes fewer than 700,000 distinct CDR3 sequences, 47% detected once. Specimen: blood. These receptors originate from an elderly man in good health.

This clonotype has only a few counts. This chain joins TRBV4-1 and TRBJ2-5; TRBD2 agrees at 8 bases. J lost 2 bases, V lost 0 bases, and 8 bases had no gene match. The CDR3 length is 17 residues. CDR1 is MGHRA, CDR2 YSYEKL, per germline. CDR3 amino acids: CASSQERAGGLQETQYF. The DNA for the CDR3 is TGCGCCAGCAGCCAAGAGAGGGCGGGGGGCCTACAAGAGACCCAGTACTTC.

The chain links TRBV29-1 to TRBJ2-5; 13 bases are shared with TRBD2. CDR1 and CDR2 from the germline V gene are SQVTM and ANQGSEA. The CDR3 runs to 15 residues. Germline trimming cut 7 bases from V and 5 bases from J; bases unmatched to any gene: 10. The CDR3 DNA follows: TGCAGCGCTTCGACTAGCGGGGGGCCACAGGAGACCCAGTACTTC. Translating it yields CSASTSGGPQETQYF.

The chain recombines TRBV7-2 with TRBJ2-4, with D perhaps being TRBD1 or TRBD2 (5 bases each). Trimming removed 5 bases from V and 3 bases from J, with 14 bases in between. Per germline, CDR1 SGHTA and CDR2 FQGNSA. The CDR3 is made up of 15 amino acids. CDR3 loop: CASSRDPGDKNIQYF. Written as DNA, the CDR3 is TGTGCCAGCAGCCGGGACCCTGGTGACAAAAACATTCAGTACTTC.

This chain links TRBV7-2 with TRBJ1-2; D is undetermined. The CDR3 runs to 13 residues. Between the trimmed V and J ends, which lost 3 bases and 4 bases, there was a span of 9 bases. In germline, CDR1 is SGHTA, CDR2 FQGNSA. CDR3 loop: CASSFDWTYGYTF. The DNA for the CDR3 is TGTGCCAGCAGCTTTGACTGGACCTATGGCTACACCTTC.

The genes are TRBV6-5 and TRBJ2-7, with unresolved D. The CDR3 contains 13 residues. CDR1 is MNHEY, CDR2 SVGAGI, per germline. Trimming took off 8 bases at V and 5 bases at J, with 16 bases between the two ends. In nucleotides, the CDR3 is TGTGCCAGCTGTGACCTCGACACGAACGAGCAGTACTTC. Amino acid sequence: CASCDLDTNEQYF.

J is TRBJ2-7 and V is TRBV7-9; possible D gene TRBD2, 5 bases. Deletions cut 1 base from V and 5 bases from J, with 12 bases between. This CDR3 is 14 amino acids long. Germline lookup yields CDR1 SEHNR and CDR2 FQNEAQ (reference sequence). The DNA for the CDR3 is TGTGCCAGCAGCTTAGACGGGGTCCTTGACGAGCAGTACTTC. It encodes CASSLDGVLDEQYF.

The CDR3 region is CASSEEGFDEQFF. The CDR3 DNA follows: TGTGCCAGCAGTGAAGAGGGTTTTGACGAGCAGTTCTTC. The V gene is TRBV2, the J gene TRBJ2-1; D call uncertain. The V gene's germline CDR1 is SNHLY and CDR2 FYNNEI. V was pared by 1 base and J by 10 bases, with 11 bases between. CDR3 size: 13 residues.

In this sample, this clonotype turned up once. The chain has TRBV20-1 and TRBJ2-3; D is uncertain. Germline V gives CDR1 DFQATT, CDR2 SNEGSKA (reference sequence). V lost 0 bases to trimming and J lost 4 bases, with 8 bases between them. This CDR3 contains 13 residues. The CDR3, as DNA: TGCAGTGCTAGAGACCCAGCCGCAGATACGCAGTATTTT. Protein sequence: CSARDPAADTQYF.

This clonotype occurred a few times. The chain couples TRBV7-2 to TRBJ2-3, with D uncertain. The ends were cut back, 0 bases at V and 0 bases at J, with 10 bases in the middle. The CDR3 extends over 16 amino acids. Germline V gene sequence: CDR1 SGHTA, CDR2 FQGNSA. The CDR3, as DNA: TGTGCCAGCAGCTTAGCGGCAGACCCTAGCACAGATACGCAGTATTTT. Its protein product is CASSLAADPSTDTQYF.

This chain connects TRBV6-5 to TRBJ2-5, with 8 bases lining up with TRBD2. The length of the CDR3 is 14 residues. The germline V gene has CDR1 MNHEY and CDR2 SVGAGI. The junction had 15 bases not matched to a gene; V was cut back by 7 bases and J by 11 bases. The CDR3 loop reads CASNPGTSVLEQYF. In DNA, the CDR3 is TGTGCCAGCAATCCCGGGACTAGTGTCCTTGAGCAGTACTTC.

This clonotype has a handful of counts. The chain uses TRBV3-1 and TRBJ2-1; D unresolved. V lost 6 bases, J lost 9 bases, and 9 bases lay in between. Looked up from germline, CDR1 is LGHDT and CDR2 is YNNKEL (reference sequence). The CDR3 runs 11 residues. The CDR3 loop is CASSLRSEQFF. The CDR3 DNA is TGTGCCAGCAGTCTCAGATCTGAGCAGTTCTTC.

The table lists this clonotype with a few counts. The chain carries TRBV7-2 and TRBJ1-2; the D gene is possibly TRBD1 (6 bases). CDR1 and CDR2 (germline): SGHTA, FQGNSA. The CDR3 consists of 13 residues. Trimming took off 5 bases at V and 4 bases at J, with 11 bases between the two ends. CDR3 residues: CASSKQGSYGYTF. The CDR3 coding sequence is TGTGCCAGCAGCAAACAGGGTTCCTATGGCTACACCTTC.

The V and J genes are TRBV5-1 and TRBJ2-5, with a tentative D call TRBD1 (5 bases). Per the germline V gene, CDR1 is SGHRS and CDR2 is YFSETQ. The V and J ends lost 4 bases and 2 bases respectively, with 12 bases between them. The CDR3 is made up of 14 amino acids. The CDR3 spells CASSHGQSQETQYF. For the CDR3, the DNA is TGCGCCAGCAGCCATGGACAATCACAAGAGACCCAGTACTTC.

The genes are TRBV6-2 or TRBV6-3 and TRBJ1-4; D unclear. The germline V gene encodes CDR1 MNHEY and CDR2 SVGEGT. V was cut by 5 bases and J by 0 bases, with 16 bases left in between. The CDR3 extends over 17 amino acids. CDR3 in amino acids: CASSPNGEGATNEKLFF. Written as DNA, the CDR3 is TGTGCCAGCAGTCCGAACGGGGAAGGAGCAACTAATGAAAAACTGTTTTTT.

The gene calls are TRBV7-2 and TRBJ2-7; D perhaps matches TRBD1 (6 bases). CDR3 length equals 15 residues. Looked up from germline, CDR1 is SGHTA and CDR2 is FQGNSA. The V end was cut by 3 bases, the J end by 4 bases, with 16 bases between. CDR3 DNA: TGTGCCAGCAGCTTCCAACAGGGTCTTGCTTACGAGCAGTACTTC. Protein: CASSFQQGLAYEQYF.

This clonotype was seen a few times. This chain uses TRBV28 with TRBJ2-7; 7 nucleotides match TRBD1. J lost 0 bases, V lost 9 bases, and 5 bases had no gene match. CDR3 length equals 13 residues. Germline assignment: CDR1 MDHEN and CDR2 SYDVKM. Here the CDR3 reads CARTTGLSYEQYF. CDR3 sequence (DNA): TGTGCCAGGACGACAGGGCTCTCCTACGAGCAGTACTTC.

CDR3 in DNA: TGTGCCACACAGACGGAGATCACAGATACGCAGTATTTT. Amino acid sequence: CATQTEITDTQYF. The chain uses TRBV2 and TRBJ2-3; unclear D gene. This CDR3 has 13 amino acids. The germline V gene encodes CDR1 SNHLY and CDR2 FYNNEI. Trimming pared 10 bases from V and 2 bases from J, leaving 13 bases between.

This clonotype occurred once. The junction shows a germline mismatch at one end, possibly a read error. The gene calls are TRBV6-6 and TRBJ2-5, with no clear D. CDR1 MNHNY and CDR2 SVGAGI come from the germline V gene (reference sequence). This CDR3 region has 15 residues. CDR3 protein: CASSYEPPNQETRYF. The CDR3, as DNA: TGTGCCAGCAGTTACGAGCCCCCCAACCAAGAGACCCGGTACTTC.

This clonotype appeared a single time. The gene calls are TRBV24-1 and TRBJ2-1, with TRBD2 matching over 12 bases. After removal of 8 bases from V and 6 bases from J, the junction contained 16 bases not matched to a gene. This CDR3 contains 18 residues. Germline values: CDR1 KGHDR, CDR2 SFDVKD. The CDR3 protein is CATKGPRPGLAGSNEQFF. The DNA of the CDR3 is TGTGCCACCAAGGGCCCCAGGCCGGGACTAGCGGGTTCCAATGAGCAGTTCTTC.

The chain employs TRBV7-2 and TRBJ1-2; 10 bases match TRBD1. J gave up 4 bases and V 5 bases, and 10 bases lay outside the gene matches. Germline CDR1 SGHTA, CDR2 FQGNSA. This CDR3 region has 16 residues. The CDR3 nucleotides read TGTGCCAGCAGCCCTCGGACAGGGGGTACCGTCTATGGCTACACCTTC. This encodes CASSPRTGGTVYGYTF.

This chain uses TRBV9 with TRBJ2-1, with D unclear. The V gene lost 0 bases and the J gene lost 0 bases, with 13 bases spanning the gap. CDR3 size: 17 residues. Germline CDR1 is SGDLS and CDR2 is YYNGEE. The CDR3 is CASSVESDASSYNEQFF. As DNA, the CDR3 is TGTGCCAGCAGCGTAGAGTCGGATGCCAGCTCCTACAATGAGCAGTTCTTC.

This clonotype was recorded a few times. At one of its ends the junction is not consistent with the germline gene, which may arise from a read error. The gene calls are TRBV6-5 and TRBJ1-1, with no clear D. Germline V gene data show CDR1 as MNHEY and CDR2 as SVGAGI. The CDR3 consists of 13 residues. CDR3 sequence reads: CASSDSPLRQAFF. The CDR3 coding sequence is TGTGCCAGCAGTGACTCGCCGTTACGTCAAGCTTTCTTT.

The chain couples TRBV7-3 to TRBJ1-6; TRBD1 might be the D (5 bases). This CDR3 has 15 amino acids. Trimming took off 8 bases at V and 0 bases at J, with 11 bases between the two ends. CDR1 and CDR2 (germline): SGHTA, FQGTGA. The CDR3 region has the DNA TGTGCCAGCTGGCGGGGGACCTCCTATAATTCACCCCTCCACTTT. Residues: CASWRGTSYNSPLHF. Full variable domain (outside the CDR3, taken from reference TRBV7-3 and TRBJ1-6): GAGVSQTPSNKVTEKGKYVELRCDPISGHTALYWYRQSLGQGPEFLIYFQGTGAADDSGLPNDRFFAVRPEGSVSTLKIQRTERGDSAVYLCASWRGTSYNSPLHFGNGTRLTVT.

This rearrangement joins TRBV28 to TRBJ1-1, with TRBD1 as a possible D gene (6 bases). There are 15 residues in the CDR3. The V end was cut by 2 bases, the J end by 5 bases, with 15 bases between. Germline loops: CDR1 MDHEN, CDR2 SYDVKM. CDR3 sequence: CASSLINQRGTEAFF. Written as DNA, the CDR3 is TGTGCCAGCAGTTTAATCAACCAGAGGGGGACTGAAGCTTTCTTT.

The chain joins TRBV24-1 to TRBJ2-3; maybe TRBD1 (6 bases). The CDR3 has 15 amino acids. The germline CDR1 and CDR2 sequences are KGHDR and SFDVKD. The ends were cut back, 5 bases at V and 1 base at J, with 12 bases in the middle. CDR3: CATSVADRGTDTQYF. Written as DNA, the CDR3 is TGTGCCACCAGTGTCGCGGACAGAGGCACAGATACGCAGTATTTT.

The chain combines TRBV7-2 with TRBJ2-3; 9 bases align to TRBD2. Losses at the gene ends were 3 bases for V and 4 bases for J; bases not matched to a gene: 5. The CDR3 extends over 15 amino acids. Looked up from germline, CDR1 is SGHTA and CDR2 is FQGNSA. CDR3 in amino acids: CASSLAGGKADTQYF. As DNA, the CDR3 is TGTGCCAGCAGCTTGGCGGGGGGGAAGGCAGATACGCAGTATTTT.

This clonotype was counted only a few times. The chain links TRBV19 to TRBJ1-4; D call uncertain. Germline assignment: CDR1 LNHDA and CDR2 SQIVND (reference sequence). The germline V and J ends were trimmed by 7 bases and 1 base, with 10 bases remaining between them. The CDR3 has 14 amino acids. This chain's CDR3 is CASNRQGTNEKLFF. CDR3 nucleotide sequence: TGTGCCAGTAACCGACAAGGAACTAATGAAAAACTGTTTTTT.

The V call is TRBV7-2, the J call TRBJ2-2; TRBD1 is a possible D gene (6 bases). Deletions cut 3 bases from V and 1 base from J, with 9 bases between. CDR1 and CDR2 from the germline V gene are SGHTA and FQGNSA. The CDR3 is made up of 15 amino acids. The CDR3 DNA sequence: TGTGCCAGCAGCTTGAGGACAGAGAACACCGGGGAGCTGTTTTTT. It translates to CASSLRTENTGELFF.

This chain uses TRBV15 with TRBJ1-4; D not resolved. The CDR3 is 16 amino acids. Trimming shortened V by 0 bases and J by 4 bases, and 12 bases separated the two germline ends. Germline V lookup: CDR1 LNHNV, CDR2 YYDKDF (reference sequence). CDR3 residues: CATSRDRVAVNEKLFF. The CDR3 DNA is TGTGCCACCAGCAGAGATCGTGTCGCGGTTAATGAAAAACTGTTTTTT.